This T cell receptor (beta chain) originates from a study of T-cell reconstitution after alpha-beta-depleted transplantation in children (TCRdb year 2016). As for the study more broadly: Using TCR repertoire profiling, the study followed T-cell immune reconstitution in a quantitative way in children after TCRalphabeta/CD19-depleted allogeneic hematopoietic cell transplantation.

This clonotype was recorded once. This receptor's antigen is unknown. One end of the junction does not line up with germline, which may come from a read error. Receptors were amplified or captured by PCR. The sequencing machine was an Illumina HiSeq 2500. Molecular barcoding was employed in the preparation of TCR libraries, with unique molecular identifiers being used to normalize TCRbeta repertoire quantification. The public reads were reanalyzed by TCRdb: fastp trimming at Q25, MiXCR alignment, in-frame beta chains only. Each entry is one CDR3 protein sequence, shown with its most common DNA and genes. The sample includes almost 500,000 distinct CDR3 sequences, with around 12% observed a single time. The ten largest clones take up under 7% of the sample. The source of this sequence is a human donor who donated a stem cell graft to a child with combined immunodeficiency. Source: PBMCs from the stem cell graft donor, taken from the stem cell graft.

This receptor carries the CDR3 CASSLSTGPRSWNTTYF. In nucleotide form, the sequence is TGTGCCAGCAGTTTAAGCACAGGGCCCCGGTCGTGGAACACCACATATTTT. Recombination connected TRBV12-3 or TRBV12-4 to TRBJ1-3; the D gene is perhaps TRBD1, on 6 matching bases. The CDR3 goes from the cysteine to the phenylalanine over 17 residues. Only CDR3 DNA is held: 51 bases, read in frame from base 1.